The rows below give T cell receptor beta chains drawn from one sample of a study of OX40 agonist ivuxolimab in advanced cancers. Produced via immunoSEQ multiplex PCR; TCRdb's table is partial and in-frame only. This table has about 100,000 clones, approximately 91% appearing once. This sample comprised CD4+ or CD8+ T cells sorted from blood, obtained in a trial of the OX40 agonist ivuxolimab. The receptors come from an adult with an advanced solid tumor such as melanoma, head and neck, liver or kidney cancer. CDR3s include the opening cysteine and the closing phenylalanine or tryptophan. A D gene is named only where the DNA matches it firmly. The size entry is marked missing in some rows and otherwise reads once, few, many or a size class.

TRBJ2-3	-	TRBV6-4	-	CASSDSARHHGPPREDTQYF	TGTGCCAGCAGTGACTCGGCTCGCCATCACGGTCCCCCTAGGGAAGATACGCAGTATTTT
TRBJ1-2	TRBD1	TRBV30	few	CAWSRQGASGYTF	TGTGCCTGGAGTAGGCAGGGGGCCAGTGGCTACACCTTC
TRBJ2-5	-	TRBV4-3	-	CASSQDPVQETQYF	TGCGCCAGCAGCCAAGATCCCGTACAAGAGACCCAGTACTTC
TRBJ1-1	-	TRBV6-5	-	CASTSVNTEAFF	TGTGCCAGCACCTCTGTGAACACTGAAGCTTTCTTT
TRBJ1-3	-	TRBV9	-	CASSPRTVGNTIYF	TGTGCCAGCAGCCCTCGGACAGTTGGAAACACCATATATTTT
TRBJ2-3	-	TRBV28	once	CASSPDNTDTQYF	TGTGCCAGCAGCCCGGACAACACAGATACGCAGTATTTT
TRBJ1-1	-	TRBV5-4	few	CASSLEARQRLNTEAFF	TGTGCCAGCAGCTTGGAGGCCCGGCAAAGGCTGAACACTGAAGCTTTCTTT
TRBJ2-1	-	TRBV10-3	once	CAISERGLEQFF	TGTGCCATCAGTGAAAGGGGGTTAGAGCAGTTCTTC
TRBJ1-1	-	TRBV15	-	CATSREEGMNTEAFF	TGTGCCACCAGCAGAGAGGAGGGGATGAACACTGAAGCTTTCTTT
TRBJ2-1	-	TRBV13	-	CASSLVGSRHEQFF	TGTGCCAGCAGCTTAGTCGGCTCGAGGCATGAGCAGTTCTTC
TRBJ1-5	TRBD1	TRBV2	once	CASTGEVGNQPQHF	TGTGCCAGTACAGGGGAAGTAGGGAATCAGCCCCAGCATTTT
TRBJ2-7	-	TRBV7-2	-	CASSLAQVLSYEQYF	TGTGCCAGCAGCTTAGCCCAGGTCCTCTCCTACGAGCAGTACTTC
TRBJ2-7	-	TRBV19	few	CASSRGIGHEQYF	TGTGCCAGTAGTCGAGGAATCGGCCACGAGCAGTACTTC
TRBJ1-1	-	TRBV19	-	CASSTTVNTEAFF	TGTGCCAGTAGTACCACCGTGAACACTGAAGCTTTCTTT
TRBJ2-7	-	TRBV11-2	-	CASSLGGLREQYF	TGTGCCAGCAGCTTAGGGGGATTACGAGAGCAGTACTTC
TRBJ1-5	-	TRBV19	few	CASSIGYQPQHF	TGTGCCAGTAGTATTGGGTATCAGCCCCAGCATTTT
TRBJ2-3	-	TRBV10-3	-	CAAQPSLGTDTQYF	TGTGCCGCCCAACCTAGCTTAGGCACAGATACGCAGTATTTT
TRBJ2-1	-	TRBV10-3	-	CAISTGTNEQFF	TGTGCCATCAGTACGGGGACCAATGAGCAGTTCTTC
TRBJ2-7	TRBD1	TRBV2	-	CASSEVQGMLYEQYF	TGTGCCAGCAGTGAAGTACAGGGGATGTTGTACGAGCAGTACTTC
TRBJ2-7	-	TRBV6-1	-	CASSEGGTITYEQYF	TGTGCCAGCAGTGAAGGAGGGACGATAACCTACGAGCAGTACTTC
TRBJ2-3	TRBD2	TRBV11-2	-	CASRAAGLSTDTQYF	TGTGCCAGCAGAGCAGCGGGACTCAGCACAGATACGCAGTATTTT